These T cell receptor beta chains were read from a single sample in a study of cytomegalovirus exposure and HLA in healthy donors. TCRdb's table, derived via immunoSEQ multiplex PCR, lists solely in-frame clones and lacks some. The sample has around 97,000 clones, approximately 73% seen once. Sequencing was done on a sample of PBMCs. These receptors were obtained from a woman between 18 and 30 years old in good health and CMV-seropositive. Both conserved end residues are part of each CDR3. D genes are given only for firm matches. Only part of the rows carry a size: once, few, many, or a class if the clone is expanded.

d_gene,v_gene,abundance,j_gene,CDR3aa,CDR3nt
NA,TRBV7-9,NA,TRBJ2-7,CASSSLDYVGYQYF,TGTGCCAGCAGCTCCCTAGACTATGTTGGATATCAGTACTTC
TRBD2,TRBV18,NA,TRBJ2-1,CASSPRTSGAGSYNEQFF,TGTGCCAGCTCACCACGGACTAGCGGGGCGGGCTCCTACAATGAGCAGTTCTTC
TRBD1,TRBV5-6,NA,TRBJ1-2,CASSSTGVHGYTF,TGTGCCAGCAGCTCCACAGGGGTGCATGGCTACACCTTC
NA,TRBV28,once,TRBJ2-7,CASSHRGAGVTQTYEQYF,TGTGCCAGCAGCCATCGTGGGGCAGGGGTTACCCAGACCTACGAGCAGTACTTC
NA,TRBV13,few,TRBJ2-3,CASSLGRTDTQYF,TGTGCCAGCAGCTTAGGCCGTACAGATACGCAGTATTTT
NA,TRBV4-1,NA,TRBJ1-2,CASSEDPGAYGYTF,TGCGCCAGCAGCGAAGACCCAGGCGCCTATGGCTACACCTTC
TRBD1,TRBV7-2,NA,TRBJ1-2,CASSLGGQGANYGYTF,TGTGCCAGCAGCTTAGGCGGACAGGGAGCTAACTATGGCTACACCTTC
NA,TRBV19,NA,TRBJ1-2,CASSIMNGNYGYTF,TGTGCCAGTAGTATTATGAACGGGAACTATGGCTACACCTTC
TRBD1,TRBV13,NA,TRBJ2-1,CASSPDRGIYNEQFF,TGTGCCAGCAGCCCGGACAGGGGGATATACAATGAGCAGTTCTTC
NA,TRBV29-1,NA,TRBJ1-5,CSVGAGSNQPQHF,TGCAGCGTTGGCGCAGGGTCCAATCAGCCCCAGCATTTT